Each of the 14 T cell receptor beta chains below was sequenced from the same sample in a study of T cell responses to AZD1222 COVID-19 vaccine. Some clones are missing from TCRdb's copy, which holds only in-frame ones; the method was immunoSEQ multiplex PCR. The repertoire holds about 150,000 clones, about nine tenths seen once, with 3% to 4% in the top ten. The sequencing here drew on peripheral blood, taken on day 0 of MenACWY control vaccination. The receptors were gathered from an adult in good health.

The chain employs TRBV28 and TRBJ1-2; D not certain. V dropped 11 bases and J dropped 6 bases, with 25 bases sitting between them. The CDR3 runs 15 residues. The V gene's germline CDR1 is MDHEN and CDR2 SYDVKM. This chain's CDR3 is CAAHRFGAGSHGYTF. The CDR3 DNA sequence: TGTGCCGCCCACCGTTTCGGCGCGGGTAGTCATGGCTACACCTTC.

The chain recombines TRBV4-1 with TRBJ1-5; the D gene is possibly TRBD1 (6 bases). The CDR3 length is 14 residues. Germline assignment: CDR1 MGHRA and CDR2 YSYEKL. V lost 3 bases to trimming and J lost 7 bases, with 13 bases between them. This chain's CDR3 is CASSHEIGGQPQHF. The CDR3 DNA sequence: TGCGCCAGCAGCCACGAAATAGGGGGACAGCCCCAGCATTTT.

This clone has just a few counts. The chain links TRBV27 to TRBJ1-2; TRBD1 might be the D (5 bases). CDR1 MNHEY and CDR2 SMNVEV come from the germline V gene (reference sequence). The CDR3 is 15 amino acids. V lost 5 bases, J lost 3 bases, and 16 bases lay in between. CDR3 DNA: TGTGCCAGCAGTCCCTTCTGGGGGGGAGACTATGGCTACACCTTC. Protein: CASSPFWGGDYGYTF.

V gene TRBV4-3 combines with J gene TRBJ2-1; 9 bases map to TRBD2. CDR1 and CDR2 (germline): LGHNA, YSLEER. The CDR3 is made up of 15 amino acids. Trimming cost V 3 bases and J 10 bases; bases outside gene matches: 10. In DNA, the CDR3 is TGCGCCAGCAGCCAGGGACTAGCCCAGAACGGGGAGCAGTTCTTC. Translating gives CASSQGLAQNGEQFF.

The chain joins TRBV18 to TRBJ1-1; weak D call: TRBD1 (6 bases). Germline CDR1 and CDR2: KGHSH and LQKENI. V was clipped by 7 bases and J by 3 bases, with 12 bases between them. This CDR3 comprises 13 residues. The CDR3 sequence is CASYQRGDTEAFF. The CDR3 coding sequence is TGTGCCAGCTATCAAAGGGGGGACACTGAAGCTTTCTTT.

V and J are TRBV5-4 and TRBJ1-3, with 11 positions matching TRBD1. V shed 4 bases, J shed 4 bases, and the junction held 4 bases outside the gene matches. CDR3 size: 15 residues. The germline gives CDR1 SGHNT, CDR2 YYREEE (reference sequence). The CDR3 DNA follows: TGTGCCAGCAGCGCCCGGACAGGGGGCGGAAACACCATATATTTT. This sequence encodes CASSARTGGGNTIYF.

The J gene is TRBJ1-1, the V gene TRBV6-1; weak D call: TRBD1 (5 bases). V gave up 6 bases and J gave up 10 bases, with 12 bases separating them. This CDR3 spans 11 amino acids. The germline gives CDR1 MNHNS, CDR2 SASEGT. CDR3 in amino acids: CASRQESGAFF. The CDR3 coding sequence is TGTGCCAGCAGACAGGAATCCGGAGCTTTCTTT.

The CDR3 spells CASSLGQGAIDEQYF. The CDR3 nucleotides are TGTGCCAGCAGCCTGGGTCAGGGGGCTATCGACGAGCAGTACTTC. V usage is TRBV7-3 and J usage is TRBJ2-7, with 8 bases fitting TRBD1. After removal of 5 bases from V and 5 bases from J, the junction contained 11 bases not matched to a gene. The CDR3 extends over 15 amino acids. From germline, CDR1 is SGHTA and CDR2 FQGTGA. Drawing the rest from reference TRBV7-3 and TRBJ2-7, the complete variable domain is GAGVSQTPSNKVTEKGKYVELRCDPISGHTALYWYRQSLGQGPEFLIYFQGTGAADDSGLPNDRFFAVRPEGSVSTLKIQRTERGDSAVYLCASSLGQGAIDEQYFGPGTRLTVT.

This chain joins TRBV14 and TRBJ2-7, with TRBD2 identical over 7 bases. CDR3 length equals 15 residues. The germline V gene has CDR1 SGHDN and CDR2 FVKESK. The trim removed 2 bases at V and 6 bases at J, leaving 10 bases unmatched. The DNA of the CDR3 is TGTGCCAGCAGCCAAATGGGAGGGCAGTACCCCGAGCAGTACTTC. As protein: CASSQMGGQYPEQYF.

This rearrangement joins TRBV29-1 to TRBJ1-1; D is unclear. The CDR3 consists of 12 residues. Germline V gives CDR1 SQVTM, CDR2 ANQGSEA. CDR3 sequence: CSYRYSDGEAFF. The CDR3 region has the DNA TGCAGTTATAGATATTCGGACGGAGAAGCTTTCTTT.

As regards this clone: Additional DNA sequences in this sample encode the identical CDR3. The chain has TRBV19 and TRBJ1-5, with TRBD1 as a possible D gene (5 bases). The V and J ends lost 5 bases and 4 bases respectively, with 12 bases between them. The CDR3 runs 14 residues. The V gene's germline CDR1 is LNHDA and CDR2 SQIVND (reference sequence). CDR3 nucleotide sequence: TGTGCCAGTAGTCCCGGGGCAGGTAATCAGCCCCAGCATTTT. This encodes CASSPGAGNQPQHF.

The chain recombines TRBV3-1 (or the pseudogene TRBV3-2) with TRBJ2-6; D uncertain. V was pared by 7 bases and J by 10 bases, with 14 bases between. Germline CDR1 is LGHDT and CDR2 is YNNKEL (reference sequence). CDR3 length: 13 amino acids. CDR3 sequence reads: CASKSTPHNVLTF. CDR3 in DNA: TGTGCCAGCAAGTCGACACCTCATAACGTCCTGACTTTC.

The chain employs TRBV19 and TRBJ1-5; D is unclear. The germline V gene has CDR1 LNHDA and CDR2 SQIVND (reference sequence). V lost 3 bases, J lost 9 bases, and 12 bases lay in between. This CDR3 is built from 13 residues. The CDR3 spells CASSIIPGGPQHF. The CDR3, as DNA: TGTGCCAGTAGTATCATCCCCGGAGGGCCCCAGCATTTT.

CDR3: CASSVDKGSNTEAFF. The CDR3 coding sequence is TGTGCCAGCAGCGTAGACAAGGGGTCTAACACTGAAGCTTTCTTT. The chain couples TRBV9 to TRBJ1-1, with TRBD1 as a possible D gene (5 bases). The V end was cut by 0 bases, the J end by 2 bases, with 11 bases between. Germline lookup yields CDR1 SGDLS and CDR2 YYNGEE. This CDR3 has 15 amino acids.